Following are 5 T cell receptor beta chains from one sample sequenced in a study of Graves' ophthalmopathy and Graves' hyperthyroidism. RNA transcripts were the source from which TCR beta CDR3 regions were amplified. HTBI primers served in a first-round RT-PCR, which a second-round multiplex PCR followed. TCRdb reprocessed the multiplex PCR reads with MiXCR, giving one entry per CDR3 protein. Of 680,000 or so distinct CDR3 sequences in the sample, about 20% are singletons; the top ten hold around 6.9%. The sequenced material came from peripheral blood. The receptor set was obtained from a woman aged 18-29 years with stable Graves' hyperthyroidism. Some clones in this sample may be carry-over from other donors' samples.

This clonotype was detected a few times. The chain uses TRBV20-1 and TRBJ1-6; D gene unclear. Trimming stripped 6 bases from V and 2 bases from J, with 20 bases between. The germline V gene has CDR1 DFQATT and CDR2 SNEGSKA (reference sequence). This CDR3 is built from 17 residues. CDR3 DNA sequence: TGCAGTGCCCGCTTAGTGGCTCGAGGCACCTATAATTCACCCCTCCACTTT. It specifies CSARLVARGTYNSPLHF.

This clonotype was counted ten times or more. For the CDR3, the DNA is TGTGCCAGCAGTTACTCGGACGGGGTCGGGGAAAACATTCAGTACTTC. This codes for CASSYSDGVGENIQYF. The chain has TRBV6-2 or TRBV6-3 and TRBJ2-4, with D perhaps matching TRBD2 (5 bases). Germline CDR1 reads MNHEY; CDR2 reads SVGEGT. The V gene lost 0 bases and the J gene lost 5 bases, with 14 bases spanning the gap. The CDR3 is 16 amino acids.

This clonotype was observed at least ten times. The chain combines TRBV6-1 with TRBJ2-5; perhaps D is TRBD1 or TRBD2 (5 bases each). In germline, CDR1 is MNHNS, CDR2 SASEGT. The CDR3 runs to 15 residues. The V and J ends lost 2 bases and 2 bases respectively, with 12 bases between them. CDR3: CASSEPGPTQETQYF. DNA of the CDR3: TGTGCCAGCAGTGAACCGGGACCGACACAAGAGACCCAGTACTTC.

This clonotype was seen only a few times. V and J are TRBV5-1 and TRBJ1-1; D is unresolved. The V end lost 1 base, the J end lost 0 bases, and 19 bases lay between the germline ends. CDR3 length: 18 residues. Per the germline V gene, CDR1 is SGHRS and CDR2 is YFSETQ. The CDR3 loop reads CASSLPSRMRRVNTEAFF. The DNA for the CDR3 is TGCGCCAGCAGCTTGCCGAGCCGCATGAGACGGGTGAACACTGAAGCTTTCTTT.

At least ten counts were recorded for this clonotype. The V gene is TRBV4-1, the J gene TRBJ1-5, with D unclear. Looked up from germline, CDR1 is MGHRA and CDR2 is YSYEKL. Trimming removed 0 bases from V and 11 bases from J, with 14 bases in between. This CDR3 is built from 14 residues. Here the CDR3 reads CASSQDEGRGSQHF. CDR3 DNA sequence: TGCGCCAGCAGCCAAGATGAGGGCCGTGGGTCCCAGCATTTT.